A selection of T cell receptor beta chains follows, all from one sample in a study of Ad26.COV2.S vaccination and SARS-CoV-2 variants. Data came from immunoSEQ multiplex PCR; TCRdb stores just in-frame clones and leaves some out. Seen here are fewer than 500,000 clones, 89% observed once, and the top ten hold approximately 2.5%. Source: peripheral blood, taken in a trial of Ad26.COV2.S vaccine versus placebo. Source of these receptors: a person between 18 and 60 years old who received the Ad26.COV2.S COVID-19 vaccine or a placebo. Both conserved end residues are trimmed from each CDR3.

v_call	j_call	cdr3_aa
TRBV18	TRBJ1-1	ASSPKTGRGLGAF
TRBV19	TRBJ1-2	ASSKLGTYGYT
TRBV9	TRBJ1-1	ASSVGLGLSTEAF
TRBV27	TRBJ1-3	ASKKDRGPGNTIY
TRBV12-3/TRBV12-4	TRBJ2-1	ASSLMGGEQF
TRBV4-2	TRBJ1-1	ASSQVGLGDTEAF
TRBV9	TRBJ2-1	ASSVTGSSYNEQF
TRBV5-5	TRBJ1-6	AQTDRGRARSNSPLH
TRBV5-1	TRBJ2-2	ASSLGTATGELF
TRBV19	TRBJ2-6	ASSTGQGARGANVLT
TRBV14	TRBJ1-4	ASSQTFFVGEKLF
TRBV5-8	TRBJ2-7	ASSLEERTIEQY
TRBV6-5	TRBJ2-3	ATTRAGDPGTQY
TRBV19	TRBJ1-5	ASSRGGGNQPQH
TRBV11-1	TRBJ2-4	ASSSDRGDIQY
TRBV10-3	TRBJ2-7	AISERQGFYEQY
TRBV19	TRBJ2-7	ASSFSGTGYYEQY